This paragraph reports one T cell receptor beta chain. This specimen comes from a study of identical twins. Looked up from germline, CDR1 is SGDLS and CDR2 is YYNGEE. Deletions cut 3 bases from V and 4 bases from J, with 8 bases between. This CDR3 contains 14 residues. TCRdb itself ran the 5' RACE reads through MiXCR, one entry per CDR3 protein. The sample shows around 680,000 distinct CDR3 sequences, 8.6% of them seen only once. These data also featured in a second study, about yellow fever vaccine responses in identical twins.

The sample consisted of PBMCs. The receptor was derived from a woman under 30 in good health. The chain couples TRBV9 to TRBJ1-6; D is unresolved. The CDR3 here is CASSEGAYNSPLHF. As DNA, the CDR3 is TGTGCCAGCAGCGAGGGAGCATATAATTCACCCCTCCACTTT.